Shown below are 30 T cell receptor beta chains from a single sample sequenced in a study of radiation and T cells in renal cell carcinoma. Time point noted: blood 2 weeks post-SBRT. This sample's treatment: 15 Gy SBRT to primary tumor, nephrectomy 4 weeks later. Repertoires were generated with immunoSEQ multiplex PCR, while TCRdb's copy carries only in-frame clones and drops some. The table has roughly 150,000 clones, about 91% seen once. The sequenced sample was blood, obtained from a patient whose treatment included radiotherapy and nephrectomy. Receptors originate from a woman in her forties or fifties with renal cell carcinoma.

This clone was counted once. The rearrangement uses TRBV4-1 and TRBJ1-1; TRBD1 agrees at 7 bases. Germline V gene lookup returns CDR1 MGHRA and CDR2 YSYEKL. Trimming cost V 3 bases and J 2 bases; bases outside gene matches: 12. This CDR3 is built from 17 residues. CDR3: CASSQGVGQFGNTEAFF. CDR3 DNA: TGCGCCAGCAGCCAGGGAGTGGGACAGTTTGGCAACACTGAAGCTTTCTTT.

J is TRBJ2-3 and V is TRBV7-8; 12 bases are shared with TRBD2. This CDR3 contains 18 residues. The junction had 9 bases not matched to a gene; V was cut back by 1 base and J by 4 bases. From germline, CDR1 is SGHVS and CDR2 FQNEAQ. The chain's CDR3 is CASSLGLAGANMADTQYF. CDR3 nucleotide sequence: TGTGCCAGCAGCTTAGGACTAGCGGGGGCCAACATGGCAGATACGCAGTATTTT.

The rearrangement uses TRBV7-2 and TRBJ1-2; D not resolved. Trimming cost V 0 bases and J 0 bases, with 5 bases left between them. Germline V gene lookup returns CDR1 SGHTA and CDR2 FQGNSA. The CDR3 extends over 14 amino acids. CDR3 protein: CASSLARANYGYTF. The CDR3 DNA follows: TGTGCCAGCAGCTTAGCTCGAGCTAACTATGGCTACACCTTC.

This rearrangement joins TRBV19 to TRBJ2-1; D is possibly TRBD2 (5 bases). Germline CDR1 LNHDA, CDR2 SQIVND (reference sequence). V lost 7 bases, J lost 4 bases, and 11 bases lay in between. The CDR3 totals 13 residues. The CDR3 reads CASTHRGYNEQFF. CDR3 in DNA: TGTGCCAGTACCCACCGGGGTTACAATGAGCAGTTCTTC. Full variable domain (rest looked up from reference TRBV19 and TRBJ2-1): DGGITQSPKYLFRKEGQNVTLSCEQNLNHDAMYWYRQDPGQGLRLIYYSQIVNDFQKGDIAEGYSVSREKKESFPLTVTSAQKNPTAFYLCASTHRGYNEQFFGPGTRLTVL.

The chain employs TRBV6-5 and TRBJ1-6; D call uncertain. The V gene's germline CDR1 is MNHEY and CDR2 SVGAGI. With 7 bases removed from V and 7 bases from J, the gap between germline ends came to 11 bases. This CDR3 contains 13 residues. The CDR3 bases are TGTGCCAGCAAGCAGGTTTCGAATTCACCCCTCCACTTT. Its translation is CASKQVSNSPLHF.

The chain has TRBV30 and TRBJ2-7, with D possibly being TRBD1 (6 bases). CDR1 GTSNPN and CDR2 SVGIG come from the germline V gene (reference sequence). V was cut by 0 bases and J by 4 bases, with 10 bases left in between. The CDR3 runs to 13 residues. The CDR3 nucleotides are TGTGCCTGGAGTGTAAACAGGGCATACGAGCAGTACTTC. As protein: CAWSVNRAYEQYF.

This rearrangement joins TRBV6-5 to TRBJ1-1, with D perhaps TRBD1 (6 bases). Deletions cut 6 bases from V and 3 bases from J, with 11 bases between. The CDR3 has 13 residues. The germline V gene encodes CDR1 MNHEY and CDR2 SVGAGI. The CDR3 spells CASRRQAHTEAFF. The CDR3 DNA reads as TGTGCCAGCAGGCGACAGGCACACACTGAAGCTTTCTTT.

The rearrangement uses TRBV19 and TRBJ1-2; 7 nucleotides agree with TRBD1. There are 15 residues in the CDR3. Germline CDR1 is LNHDA and CDR2 is SQIVND (reference sequence). After removal of 5 bases from V and 4 bases from J, the junction contained 10 bases not matched to a gene. The CDR3 nucleotides read TGTGCCAGTAGTCCCGGGACAGAGGGAGGCTATGGCTACACCTTC. As protein: CASSPGTEGGYGYTF.

The DNA of the CDR3 is TGTGCCAGCAGCTTAGGCGGCAGAACCTATGGCTACACCTTC. It yields the protein CASSLGGRTYGYTF. The gene calls are TRBV7-2 and TRBJ1-2; D gene ambiguous. The CDR3 is 14 amino acids. Germline CDR1 is SGHTA and CDR2 is FQGNSA. Between the trimmed V and J ends, which lost 1 base and 4 bases, there was a span of 10 bases.

The chain carries TRBV7-2 and TRBJ1-1; the D is unclear. Germline V gene sequence: CDR1 SGHTA, CDR2 FQGNSA. The CDR3 covers 13 residues. The V and J ends lost 4 bases and 4 bases respectively, with 10 bases between them. CDR3 nucleotide sequence: TGTGCCAGCAGCTCCCTCTCGACCACTGAAGCTTTCTTT. It codes for CASSSLSTTEAFF.

This chain links TRBV4-3 with TRBJ2-2, with D perhaps given as TRBD1 or TRBD2 (5 bases each). V lost 0 bases to trimming and J lost 7 bases, with 9 bases between them. Germline V gene lookup returns CDR1 LGHNA and CDR2 YSLEER. The CDR3 spans 14 residues. This CDR3 reads CASSQDMGVGELFF. The DNA for the CDR3 is TGCGCCAGCAGCCAAGATATGGGGGTCGGGGAGCTGTTTTTT.

The chain uses TRBV5-8 and TRBJ1-1, with no clear D. With 0 bases removed from V and 5 bases from J, the gap between germline ends came to 14 bases. The CDR3 spans 15 residues. The germline V gene has CDR1 SGHTS and CDR2 YDEGEE. The CDR3, as DNA: TGTGCCAGCAGCTTGGGGGCAGGCGGTTGGACTGAAGCTTTCTTT. Translated, it gives CASSLGAGGWTEAFF.

The CDR3 loop is CASSNQGADTQYF. CDR3 DNA: TGTGCCAGCAGCAATCAGGGGGCAGATACGCAGTATTTT. The chain joins TRBV11-3 to TRBJ2-3; 7 bases match TRBD1. Germline V gene sequence: CDR1 SGHNT, CDR2 YENEEA. The junction had 3 bases not matched to a gene; V was cut back by 5 bases and J by 4 bases. The CDR3 runs 13 residues.

The rearrangement links TRBV7-9 to TRBJ1-1, with a possible D match to TRBD1 (6 bases). Germline loops: CDR1 SEHNR, CDR2 FQNEAQ (reference sequence). Trimming removed 0 bases from V and 1 base from J, with 9 bases in between. This CDR3 contains 15 residues. DNA of the CDR3: TGTGCCAGCAGCTTAGCAGGGGGAACGAACACTGAAGCTTTCTTT. Protein: CASSLAGGTNTEAFF.

The rearrangement links TRBV5-1 to TRBJ2-7; D is unresolved. There are 14 residues in the CDR3. Germline CDR1 reads SGHRS; CDR2 reads YFSETQ. Trimming left V 0 bases short and J 3 bases short, with 10 bases between. CDR3 sequence (DNA): TGCGCCAGCAGCTTGGGATTGGGGATCTACGAGCAGTACTTC. This encodes CASSLGLGIYEQYF.

This clone was counted between two and nine times. The chain links TRBV12-5 to TRBJ1-6, with D possibly matching TRBD1 (5 bases). Germline V gene lookup returns CDR1 LGHNT and CDR2 FRNRAP. The CDR3 sequence is 14 residues long. V lost 3 bases and J lost 14, with 17 bases in between. CDR3 region: CASGLQDELVALHF. The CDR3 coding sequence is TGTGCTAGTGGTTTACAGGATGAGCTTGTCGCCCTCCACTTT.

The V gene is TRBV10-3, the J gene TRBJ2-7; a possible D gene is TRBD2 (6 bases). The germline CDR1 and CDR2 sequences are ENHRY and SYGVKD. V was cut by 8 bases and J by 6 bases, with 23 bases left in between. The CDR3 has 15 amino acids. The CDR3 protein is CAIQQPDKRRGEQYF. CDR3 nucleotides: TGTGCCATCCAACAACCGGATAAACGGAGGGGCGAGCAGTACTTC.

The chain couples TRBV19 to TRBJ1-6; D is perhaps TRBD1 (5 bases). Between the trimmed V and J ends, which lost 9 bases and 7 bases, there was a span of 16 bases. The germline V gene encodes CDR1 LNHDA and CDR2 SQIVND (reference sequence). This CDR3 region has 14 residues. This CDR3 reads CASATRDQNSPLHF. DNA for the CDR3: TGTGCCAGCGCAACTCGGGACCAAAATTCACCCCTCCACTTT. Full variable domain (remainder filled in from reference TRBV19 and TRBJ1-6): DGGITQSPKYLFRKEGQNVTLSCEQNLNHDAMYWYRQDPGQGLRLIYYSQIVNDFQKGDIAEGYSVSREKKESFPLTVTSAQKNPTAFYLCASATRDQNSPLHFGNGTRLTVT.

The chain links TRBV7-2 to TRBJ2-3; 9 bases fit TRBD2. Trimming cost V 4 bases and J 5 bases; bases outside gene matches: 10. The CDR3 loop spans 16 amino acids. Looked up from germline, CDR1 is SGHTA and CDR2 is FQGNSA. CDR3 loop: CASSSAGLAGVDTQYF. Here the CDR3 DNA reads TGTGCCAGCAGCTCCGCGGGACTAGCAGGGGTAGATACGCAGTATTTT.

CDR3 sequence reads: CASSQETGATYEQYF. For the CDR3, the DNA is TGCGCCAGCAGCCAAGAGACTGGGGCAACCTACGAGCAGTACTTC. The chain carries TRBV4-3 and TRBJ2-7; weak D call: TRBD1 (5 bases). Between the trimmed V and J ends, which lost 0 bases and 2 bases, there was a span of 11 bases. CDR1 and CDR2 (germline): LGHNA, YSLEER. CDR3 size: 15 residues.

This rearrangement joins TRBV9 to TRBJ2-1, with 11 bases matching TRBD2. J gave up 5 bases and V 0 bases, and 4 bases lay outside the gene matches. The V gene's germline CDR1 is SGDLS and CDR2 YYNGEE. The CDR3 is 16 residues long. CDR3 nucleotide sequence: TGTGCCAGCAGCGTAGAAGTGGGACTAGCGGACAATGAGCAGTTCTTC. It specifies CASSVEVGLADNEQFF.

V usage is TRBV4-1 and J usage is TRBJ1-2; the match to TRBD1 covers 10 bases. J lost 4 bases, V lost 4 bases, and 6 bases had no gene match. CDR1 MGHRA and CDR2 YSYEKL come from the germline V gene. This CDR3 is built from 15 residues. CDR3 DNA sequence: TGCGCCAGCAGCCGAGACAGGGGGCTTTCCTATGGCTACACCTTC. Protein: CASSRDRGLSYGYTF.

Worth noting for this clone: The junction does not match germline at one end; this may be a read error. J is TRBJ2-2 and V is TRBV2; tentatively, D is TRBD1 (6 bases). The CDR3 spans 15 residues. CDR1 SNHLY and CDR2 FYNNEI come from the germline V gene. The CDR3 DNA reads as TGTGCCAGCAGTTTTTCCGGGACAAGGGCCGGGAAGCTGTTTTTT. This translates into CASSFSGTRAGKLFF.

The chain is built from TRBV10-3 and TRBJ2-1, with TRBD2 as a possible D gene (5 bases). Trimming took 6 bases from V and 11 from J, leaving 20 bases between them. Germline CDR1 and CDR2: ENHRY and SYGVKD. This CDR3 has 14 residues. The CDR3, as DNA: TGTGCCATCAGCCGTGAGGAGGTGGGTGCCAAGCAGTTCTTC. This codes for CAISREEVGAKQFF.

This chain connects TRBV25-1 to TRBJ2-7; unclear D gene. Germline-derived CDR1 and CDR2 are MGHDK and SYGVNS. V dropped 1 base and J dropped 4 bases, with 5 bases sitting between them. The CDR3 is 12 residues long. In nucleotides, the CDR3 is TGTGCCAGCAGTGAATTAGTATACGAGCAGTACTTC. Translating gives CASSELVYEQYF.

This chain connects TRBV5-1 to TRBJ2-7, with D possibly matching TRBD2 (5 bases). The CDR3 runs to 14 residues. V was pared by 4 bases and J by 7 bases, with 18 bases between. Germline lookup yields CDR1 SGHRS and CDR2 YFSETQ. CDR3 DNA sequence: TGCGCCAGCAGCGTCGAACCTACACTAGGGGAGCAGTACTTC. Amino acid sequence: CASSVEPTLGEQYF.

This clone was detected once. The chain recombines TRBV18 with TRBJ1-3; D not certain. Germline CDR1 reads KGHSH; CDR2 reads LQKENI. The germline V and J ends were trimmed by 4 bases and 5 bases, with 6 bases remaining between them. The CDR3 consists of 12 residues. CDR3 in amino acids: CASSRTRNTIYF. As DNA, the CDR3 is TGTGCCAGCTCACGGACCCGAAACACCATATATTTT.

The CDR3 loop is CASRSDGTEAFF. DNA of the CDR3: TGTGCCAGCAGATCGGACGGAACCGAAGCTTTCTTT. The V and J genes are TRBV6-5 and TRBJ1-1; D ambiguous. This CDR3 has 12 amino acids. CDR1 and CDR2 (germline): MNHEY, SVGAGI. Deletions cut 6 bases from V and 8 bases from J, with 13 bases between.

The chain couples TRBV11-2 to TRBJ1-2; 10 bases agree with TRBD1. The V gene end was trimmed by 1 base and the J gene end by 0 bases; junction bases not matched to a gene: 2. The CDR3 has 16 amino acids. The germline gives CDR1 SGHAT, CDR2 FQNNGV. The CDR3 DNA reads as TGTGCCAGCAGCTTAGCCGGGACAGGGGCTAACTATGGCTACACCTTC. Translated: CASSLAGTGANYGYTF. The whole variable domain, filled in from reference TRBV11-2 and TRBJ1-2, reads EAGVAQSPRYKIIEKRQSVAFWCNPISGHATLYWYQQILGQGPKLLIQFQNNGVVDDSQLPKDRFSAERLKGVDSTLKIQPAKLEDSAVYLCASSLAGTGANYGYTFGSGTRLTVV.

The rearrangement joins TRBV5-1 to TRBJ1-1; no clear D. CDR1 is SGHRS and CDR2 is YFSETQ in the germline V gene. Trimming cost V 2 bases and J 1 base, with 12 bases left between them. CDR3 length: 15 residues. The CDR3: CASSFESLENTEAFF. The CDR3 coding sequence is TGCGCCAGCAGCTTCGAGTCCCTGGAGAACACTGAAGCTTTCTTT.